This TCR beta chain was captured by sequencing in a study of vaccination and CD4 T cells after COVID-19. General study results and limits: The appearance of a median approximately 85% of reactive clones in convalescent patients occurred only post-vaccination. When vaccine-specific clones from convalescent patients were examined, 304 of 307 were spike mono-reactive.

Sequencing of the DNA from cultured CD4+ T cells was carried out with the Oncomine TCR Beta short-read assay. Investigators obtained genomic DNA by extraction from cultured CD4+ T cells. TCRdb re-derived calls from the PCR reads in MiXCR, one entry per CDR3 protein. Among around 20,000 distinct CDR3 sequences, approximately 46% were seen once, and the ten largest hold 6.3%. A note on this clonotype: Its antigen is currently unknown.

Treatment in this sample: roughly 11-day PBMC culture with coronavirus spike peptide pools or control peptides (ViraFEST assay). Per well, a few million PBMCs were cultured in the presence of around 10 IU/ml IL-2 and 10 ug/ml peptide pools. Germline assignment: CDR1 MNHNS and CDR2 SASEGT. The CDR3 totals 14 residues. V shed 7 bases and J 7 bases; nucleotides not matched to a gene: 9. V and J are TRBV6-1 and TRBJ2-1; 8 nucleotides line up with TRBD2. The clonotype was recovered from a human donor who had recovered from COVID-19. Sequencing used CD4+ T cells from blood, cultured in vitro, obtained before SARS-CoV-2 vaccination. CDR3 sequence reads: CASTKSGGVNEQFF. The CDR3 nucleotides read TGTGCCAGCACCAAGAGCGGGGGAGTGAATGAGCAGTTCTTC.